This T cell receptor (beta chain) derives from a study of OX40 agonist ivuxolimab in advanced cancers. Study-level information: Patients in the trial were receiving intravenous ivuxolimab every 2 weeks, at doses of 0.01 to 10 mg/kg. The dose-escalation cohort had hepatocellular carcinoma, melanoma, renal cell or head and neck cancer. Points from the study as a whole: At 0.1 to 3.0 mg/kg and by week 6, CD4+ and CD8+ T cells in the blood had expanded clonally.

Of note for this clone: Its antigen is undetermined.

Germline loops: CDR1 LNHNV, CDR2 YYDKDF (reference sequence). The CDR3 length is 15 residues. Trimming pared 1 base from V and 2 bases from J, leaving 10 bases between. Blood draws occurred at baseline, cycle 4 day 1, and cycle 7 day 1. Here immunoSEQ multiplex PCR was the method, and the copy in TCRdb shows in-frame clones only, minus some. The sample lists about 24,000 clones; 65% to 80% were seen once. The sequence was obtained from an adult with an advanced solid tumor such as melanoma, head and neck, liver or kidney cancer. This specimen was CD4+ or CD8+ T cells sorted from blood, taken in a trial of the OX40 agonist ivuxolimab. The chain employs TRBV15 and TRBJ2-3; D is unclear. Here the CDR3 reads CATSRGRAVTDTQYF. The DNA of the CDR3 is TGTGCCACCAGCAGAGGAAGGGCAGTCACAGATACGCAGTATTTT. Supplemented by reference TRBV15 and TRBJ2-3, the full variable domain reads DAMVIQNPRYQVTQFGKPVTLSCSQTLNHNVMYWYQQKSSQAPKLLFHYYDKDFNNEADTPDNFQSRRPNTSFCFLDIRSPGLGDTAMYLCATSRGRAVTDTQYFGPGTRLTVL.